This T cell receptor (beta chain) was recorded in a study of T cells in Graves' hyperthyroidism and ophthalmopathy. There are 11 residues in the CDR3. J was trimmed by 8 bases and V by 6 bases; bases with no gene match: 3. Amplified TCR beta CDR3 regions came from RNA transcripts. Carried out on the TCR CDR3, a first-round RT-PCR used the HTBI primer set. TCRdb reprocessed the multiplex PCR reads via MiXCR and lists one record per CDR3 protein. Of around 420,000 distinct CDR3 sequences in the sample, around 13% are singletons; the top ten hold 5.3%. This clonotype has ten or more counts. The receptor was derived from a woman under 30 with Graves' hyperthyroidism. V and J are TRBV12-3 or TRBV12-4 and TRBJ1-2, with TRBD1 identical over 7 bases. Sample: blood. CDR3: CASSPGGGYTF. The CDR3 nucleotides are TGTGCCAGCAGCCCAGGGGGAGGCTACACCTTC.